The sequence of this TCR beta chain was determined in a study of shared clonotypes between healthy human individuals. Libraries were prepared by immunoSEQ multiplex PCR; TCRdb keeps only in-frame clonotypes and omits some of them. The sample has roughly 2 million clones, roughly 94% seen once. There are 15 residues in the CDR3. Germline V CDR1 and CDR2: MNHEY, SVGAGI. V lost 0 bases and J lost 2, with 10 bases in between. The source is a man aged 18 to 35 in good health. The chain uses TRBV6-5 and TRBJ2-5; the D gene is possibly TRBD1 (5 bases). Sequencing input: naive CD4+ T cells sorted from blood. Sample subset: CD45RA+ positively selected. The CDR3 DNA sequence: TGTGCCAGCAGTTACTCGATAGGGGTGCAAGAGACCCAGTACTTC. Translated: CASSYSIGVQETQYF.